This record looks at one T cell receptor beta chain sequence and its context. The antigen remains unidentified. The data derive from a study of cytomegalovirus exposure and HLA in healthy donors. Looking at the study overall: Genotyping of 300 to 450 donors showed that around 86% belonged to the Caucasian-associated ancestry cluster.

PCR was performed using 60 Vbeta and 13 Jbeta primers. The data were produced by immunoSEQ multiplex PCR, yet TCRdb's version contains in-frame clones alone and is incomplete. The profile shows about 100,000 clones, around 74% of them singletons. Study-wide findings and caveats: It was reported that TCR beta sequences correctly inferred the HLA-A and HLA-B alleles for most subjects. Among TCR beta chains of equal frequency, HLA-associated ones were more clonally expanded in a later analysis.

Losses at the gene ends were 6 bases for V and 10 bases for J; bases not matched to a gene: 7. Germline V gene lookup returns CDR1 MNHNS and CDR2 SASEGT. The CDR3 runs 12 residues. The sequence derives from a woman aged 40-49 years in good health and CMV-seronegative. The chain uses TRBV6-1 and TRBJ1-2; 8 bases are shared with TRBD1. Sequences were obtained from PBMCs. The chain's CDR3 is CASRRDRRFYTF. The CDR3 DNA reads as TGTGCCAGCAGAAGGGACAGGAGATTCTACACCTTC.